This T cell receptor (beta chain) stems from a study of T cell repertoires in cytomegalovirus infection. In the study overall: Public TCR beta signatures indicated both CMV infection and matching HLA type.

The CDR3 is 16 residues long. Germline lookup yields CDR1 SGHRS and CDR2 YFSETQ. Trimming took off 7 bases at V and 1 base at J, with 20 bases between the two ends. About this clonotype: Its antigen remains unknown.

In TCRdb, the reads were re-called with MiXCR into one record per CDR3 protein. The sample gives roughly 110,000 distinct CDR3 sequences, over 30% of which show up once; less than 45% is in the top ten. Study-wide results and caveats: The response measured ex vivo was dominated by TCR beta clonotypes (HLA-C-restricted and CMV-specific).

The source material was CD8+ T cells from cultured PBMCs, sampled from culture after CMV antigen stimulation. The chain links TRBV5-1 to TRBJ2-5, with D tentatively TRBD1 or TRBD2 (5 bases each). This TCR was recovered from a human donor in good health (CMV status not recorded). Some clones in this sample may be carry-over from other donors' samples. The CDR3 nucleotides read TGCGCCAGCCTTCGAGGGGCAGAGGGAATCCAAGAGACCCAGTACTTC. Translation: CASLRGAEGIQETQYF.